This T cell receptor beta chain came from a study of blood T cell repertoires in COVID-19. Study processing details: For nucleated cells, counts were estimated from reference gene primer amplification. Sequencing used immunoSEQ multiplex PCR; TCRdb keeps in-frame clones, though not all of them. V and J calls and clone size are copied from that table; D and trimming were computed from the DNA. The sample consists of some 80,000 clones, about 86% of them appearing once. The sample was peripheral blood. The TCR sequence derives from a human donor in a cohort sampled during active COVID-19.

This CDR3 reads CASSTLGGGSNQPQHF. The DNA for the CDR3 is TGTGCCAGTAGTACCCTTGGGGGGGGCAGCAATCAGCCCCAGCATTTT. The chain joins TRBV19 to TRBJ1-5; a possible D gene is TRBD1 (6 bases). V was pared by 4 bases and J by 1 base, with 14 bases between. This CDR3 region has 16 residues. Germline CDR1 reads LNHDA; CDR2 reads SQIVND (reference sequence).